The 13 T cell receptor beta chains listed next were all sequenced from one sample in a study of T cell responses to AZD1222 COVID-19 vaccine. Profiling relied on immunoSEQ multiplex PCR, and the TCRdb table lists in-frame clones only, not all of them. The table includes 150,000 or so clones, around 86% detected once. The source was peripheral blood, collected 28 days after the second AZD1222 dose. These receptors were collected from an adult who received the AZD1222 COVID-19 vaccine.

This clone has only one observation. The genes are TRBV6-5 and TRBJ2-3; 11 bases are shared with TRBD2. V trimming: 10 bases; J trimming: 13 bases; junction bases outside the gene matches: 10. The CDR3 runs 12 residues. Germline lookup yields CDR1 MNHEY and CDR2 SVGAGI. CDR3 sequence: CATIIAGGIEYF. The CDR3 nucleotides are TGTGCCACCATTATAGCGGGAGGGATTGAGTATTTT.

The chain employs TRBV5-8 and TRBJ1-6; D unresolved. CDR3 length: 16 residues. Germline CDR1 reads SGHTS; CDR2 reads YDEGEE. V was shortened by 0 bases and J by 3 bases, with 10 bases between the two germline ends. CDR3 in DNA: TGTGCCAGCAGCTTGGGAGAGTTTAGCTATAATTCACCCCTCCACTTT. This codes for CASSLGEFSYNSPLHF.

The chain carries TRBV14 and TRBJ1-2; tentatively, D is TRBD1 (5 bases). V lost 4 bases to trimming and J lost 4 bases, with 19 bases between them. Per germline, CDR1 SGHDN and CDR2 FVKESK. The CDR3 contains 16 residues. Here the CDR3 DNA reads TGTGCCAGCAGCCCTGAGATTGGGGACTTCACCTATGGCTACACCTTC. Translating gives CASSPEIGDFTYGYTF.

This clone turned up a few times. CDR3 bases: TGTGCCAGCAGCCAGGGGGGCTATGAGCAGTTCTTC. It yields the protein CASSQGGYEQFF. The V gene is TRBV3-1 (or the pseudogene TRBV3-2), the J gene TRBJ2-1; perhaps D is TRBD1 or TRBD2 (6 bases each). Trimming pared 3 bases from V and 8 bases from J, leaving 8 bases between. This CDR3 region has 12 residues. Germline V gene data show CDR1 as LGHDT and CDR2 as YNNKEL (reference sequence).

V and J are TRBV3-1 (or the pseudogene TRBV3-2) and TRBJ1-2; 12 positions match TRBD1. J lost 8 bases, V lost 8 bases, and 9 bases had no gene match. This CDR3 has 14 residues. The germline V gene has CDR1 LGHDT and CDR2 YNNKEL (reference sequence). The CDR3, as DNA: TGTGCCAGCTCCCCGGGACAGGGGGCGCGAGGCTACACCTTC. Protein: CASSPGQGARGYTF.

This sequence joins TRBV19 and TRBJ1-2; D is ambiguous. Germline CDR1 reads LNHDA; CDR2 reads SQIVND (reference sequence). CDR3 size: 13 residues. Trimming removed 6 bases at V and 1 base at J, with 9 bases between. CDR3 sequence: CASSTSHNYGYTF. The CDR3 coding sequence is TGTGCCAGTAGCACCTCCCATAACTATGGCTACACCTTC.

The chain links TRBV29-1 to TRBJ2-6; D gene ambiguous. Trimming pared 5 bases from V and 4 bases from J, leaving 6 bases between. There are 12 residues in the CDR3. CDR1 and CDR2 (germline): SQVTM, ANQGSEA. The CDR3 loop reads CSVQGGANVLTF. CDR3 DNA sequence: TGCAGCGTTCAAGGGGGGGCCAACGTCCTGACTTTC. Based on the CDR3 plus reference TRBV29-1 and TRBJ2-6, the full variable domain is SAVISQKPSRDICQRGTSLTIQCQVDSQVTMMFWYRQQPGQSLTLIATANQGSEATYESGFVIDKFPISRPNLTFSTLTVSNMSPEDSSIYLCSVQGGANVLTFGAGSRLTVL.

The rearrangement uses TRBV14 and TRBJ2-5; D perhaps matches TRBD1 (6 bases). This CDR3 is 14 amino acids long. Trimming pared 4 bases from V and 7 bases from J, leaving 16 bases between. Germline loops: CDR1 SGHDN, CDR2 FVKESK. CDR3 amino acids: CASSRDLQGGTQYF. As DNA, the CDR3 is TGTGCCAGCAGCCGGGACCTCCAAGGGGGGACCCAGTACTTC.

The chain is built from TRBV21-1 and TRBJ1-6. TRBV21-1 is deemed a pseudogene. The CDR3 loop spans 15 amino acids. The CDR3 loop is CASSLLVGPHSPLHF. CDR3 nucleotide sequence: TGTGCCAGCTCTCTCCTCGTTGGTCCCCATTCACCCCTCCACTTT.

The chain joins TRBV5-4 to TRBJ2-2; 8 nucleotides line up with TRBD2. V shed 4 bases, J shed 7 bases, and the junction held 12 bases outside the gene matches. The CDR3 runs to 16 residues. Germline V lookup: CDR1 SGHNT, CDR2 YYREEE (reference sequence). The CDR3 loop reads CASSPWPGGRSGELFF. CDR3 nucleotides: TGTGCCAGCAGCCCCTGGCCGGGAGGGCGTAGCGGGGAGCTGTTTTTT.

Only one count was recorded for this clone. The chain carries TRBV19 and TRBJ2-3, with D maybe TRBD1 (6 bases). Germline V lookup: CDR1 LNHDA, CDR2 SQIVND (reference sequence). This CDR3 spans 15 amino acids. V was clipped by 3 bases and J by 5 bases, with 15 bases between them. CDR3 sequence: CASSISPTDRDTQYF. The CDR3 DNA is TGTGCCAGTAGTATTTCTCCTACGGACAGAGATACGCAGTATTTT.

This chain connects TRBV25-1 to TRBJ1-5, with D possibly TRBD1 on 5 matching bases. Germline CDR1 MGHDK, CDR2 SYGVNS. CDR3 size: 15 residues. V was trimmed by 8 bases and J by 3 bases, leaving 17 bases between them. The CDR3 bases are TGTGCCAGCCAAGGGGTAGGGGCACTCAATCAGCCCCAGCATTTT. Protein: CASQGVGALNQPQHF.

This clone was observed a single time. The V gene is TRBV18, the J gene TRBJ2-1; 11 positions agree with TRBD2. The V and J ends lost 3 bases and 10 bases, in that order; junction bases with no gene match: 11. This CDR3 has 16 residues. Germline V gene data show CDR1 as KGHSH and CDR2 as LQKENI. CDR3: CASSPIRTSGPGEQFF. The CDR3 DNA reads TGTGCCAGCTCACCCATTCGGACTAGCGGGCCGGGAGAGCAGTTCTTC. Drawing the rest from reference TRBV18 and TRBJ2-1, the complete variable domain is NAGVMQNPRHLVRRRGQEARLRCSPMKGHSHVYWYRQLPEEGLKFMVYLQKENIIDESGMPKERFSAEFPKEGPSILRIQQVVRGDSAAYFCASSPIRTSGPGEQFFGPGTRLTVL.